This TCR beta chain was identified in a study of CD8 T cell repertoires and HIV-1 epitope variants. Study in general: Separate wells received one of Twenty-five Gag or Nef variant peptides. Controls included no peptide, Ebola AY9 epitope, and a CMV, EBV, flu pool. Enriched T cells were co-cultured with equal numbers of autologous T cell-negative antigen-presenting cells.

Clones were sequenced by immunoSEQ multiplex PCR, and TCRdb holds only the in-frame ones, with some missing. Among some 100,000 clones, 74% were seen once, and the ten largest hold roughly 24%. Study-wide points: Roughly nine antigen-specific TCR beta clonotypes were found; five or six seemed cross-reactive to variants.

Of note for this clone: Antigen: not known.

Germline CDR1 and CDR2: SGDLS and YYNGEE. Trimming pared 1 base from V and 1 base from J, leaving 8 bases between. The length of the CDR3 is 14 residues. J is TRBJ1-2 and V is TRBV9; D unresolved. This TCR was sampled from a male donor with HIV. Sequencing was done on a sample of uncultured baseline CD8+ T cells from peripheral blood mononuclear cells (PBMCs). CDR3 nucleotide sequence: TGTGCCAGCAGCGTAAATCTGTTTAACTATGGCTACACCTTC. This encodes CASSVNLFNYGYTF.